One sample yielded the 21 T cell receptor beta chains listed below, sequenced in a study of OX40 agonist ivuxolimab in advanced cancers. Sequencing used immunoSEQ multiplex PCR; TCRdb keeps in-frame clones, though not all of them. The sample consists of some 60,000 clones, 87% of them appearing once. Material: CD4+ or CD8+ T cells sorted from blood, obtained in a trial of the OX40 agonist ivuxolimab. The receptors here all came from an adult with an advanced solid tumor such as melanoma, head and neck, liver or kidney cancer.

This clone is a singleton in its sample. V gene TRBV6-5 combines with J gene TRBJ1-2; TRBD1 matches at 8 bases. This CDR3 is 15 amino acids long. Trimming at V came to 2 bases and at J to 4 bases, leaving 6 bases not matched to a gene. From germline, CDR1 is MNHEY and CDR2 SVGAGI. In nucleotides, the CDR3 is TGTGCCAGCAGTTACAGACAGGGGCAAGGCTATGGCTACACCTTC. Its protein is CASSYRQGQGYGYTF.

This chain links TRBV5-6 with TRBJ2-7; perhaps TRBD2 as D (6 bases). Per the germline V gene, CDR1 is SGHDT and CDR2 is YYEEEE. This CDR3 has 14 residues. Trimming cost V 0 bases and J 2 bases, with 9 bases left between them. The chain's CDR3 is CASSLELAPYEQYF. CDR3 in DNA: TGTGCCAGCAGCTTGGAACTAGCCCCCTACGAGCAGTACTTC.

The J gene is TRBJ1-5, the V gene TRBV6-1, with no clear D. The germline V and J ends were trimmed by 5 bases and 9 bases, with 8 bases remaining between them. In germline, CDR1 is MNHNS, CDR2 SASEGT. The CDR3 covers 11 residues. Written as DNA, the CDR3 is TGTGCCAGCAGTTGGGGAGGGCCCCAGCATTTT. Translating it yields CASSWGGPQHF.

The V and J genes are TRBV7-3 and TRBJ2-3; 8 bases are shared with TRBD2. The germline V gene has CDR1 SGHTA and CDR2 FQGTGA. V dropped 3 bases and J dropped 5; count of bases not matched to a gene: 4. CDR3 size: 14 residues. The CDR3 DNA follows: TGTGCCAGCAGCTTCGGACTAGCCGGAGATACGCAGTATTTT. It translates to CASSFGLAGDTQYF.

This chain joins TRBV28 and TRBJ1-3; D is unresolved. The ends were cut back, 3 bases at V and 7 bases at J, with 4 bases in the middle. This CDR3 contains 11 residues. CDR1 MDHEN and CDR2 SYDVKM come from the germline V gene. CDR3 bases: TGTGCCAGCAGTTTGGCGAACACCATATATTTT. The encoded protein is CASSLANTIYF.

The rearrangement uses TRBV9 and TRBJ1-3; no clear D gene. From germline, CDR1 is SGDLS and CDR2 YYNGEE. The CDR3 runs to 15 residues. V lost 0 bases and J lost 6, with 13 bases in between. The CDR3 sequence: CASSVGRTAENTIYF. The CDR3, as DNA: TGTGCCAGCAGCGTAGGTAGAACCGCAGAAAACACCATATATTTT.

This chain links TRBV7-9 with TRBJ1-2; D might be TRBD1 (5 bases). CDR1 is SEHNR, CDR2 FQNEAQ, per germline (reference sequence). The CDR3 is 18 residues long. V was clipped by 1 base and J by 4 bases, with 22 bases between them. This chain's CDR3 is CASSLGSVPGGTLYGYTF. The CDR3 DNA follows: TGTGCCAGCAGCTTAGGATCGGTTCCGGGGGGGACTCTCTATGGCTACACCTTC.

The chain is built from TRBV5-4 and TRBJ2-7, with 9 bases identical to TRBD2. Germline V CDR1 and CDR2: SGHNT, YYREEE (reference sequence). J was trimmed by 9 bases and V by 3 bases; bases with no gene match: 13. This CDR3 spans 15 amino acids. The CDR3 sequence: CASSWGVAGGRAQYF. The CDR3 DNA is TGTGCCAGCAGCTGGGGCGTCGCGGGGGGGCGTGCGCAGTACTTC.

J is TRBJ2-1 and V is TRBV5-1; D remains ambiguous. The V end lost 0 bases, the J end lost 7 bases, and 5 bases lay between the germline ends. Germline-derived CDR1 and CDR2 are SGHRS and YFSETQ. This CDR3 comprises 12 residues. The CDR3 protein is CASSLAHNEQFF. The CDR3 nucleotides read TGCGCCAGCAGCTTGGCCCATAATGAGCAGTTCTTC.

This CDR3 reads CASTLRDAGTEAFF. The DNA of the CDR3 is TGTGCCAGCACCCTCAGGGACGCGGGCACTGAAGCTTTCTTT. This chain connects TRBV6-1 to TRBJ1-1; a weak D match, TRBD1 (5 bases). The CDR3 contains 14 residues. V lost 7 bases and J lost 4, with 16 bases in between. Germline CDR1 MNHNS, CDR2 SASEGT.

The chain combines TRBV10-1 with TRBJ2-1; a weak D match, TRBD2 (6 bases). V lost 10 bases and J 9 bases, leaving 19 bases between the germline ends. The CDR3 loop spans 13 amino acids. Germline CDR1 reads WNHNN; CDR2 reads SYGVQD (reference sequence). The CDR3 nucleotides are TGCGCCACCAATCCCACACGGGGAGGTGAGCAGTTCTTC. This encodes CATNPTRGGEQFF.

This clone turned up a few times. The chain employs TRBV5-6 and TRBJ1-2; no reliable D call. Trimming removed 7 bases from V and 7 bases from J, with 14 bases in between. The CDR3 consists of 12 residues. The germline gives CDR1 SGHDT, CDR2 YYEEEE. CDR3 loop: CASQTEWSGYTF. The CDR3 DNA reads as TGTGCCAGCCAGACCGAGTGGAGTGGCTACACCTTC.

The rearrangement uses TRBV6-6 and TRBJ2-1; perhaps TRBD2 as D (5 bases). Trimming took 5 bases from V and 1 from J, leaving 15 bases between them. This CDR3 region has 16 residues. CDR1 and CDR2 (germline): MNHNY, SVGAGI (reference sequence). The CDR3 reads CASSLSGGRSYNEQFF. The CDR3 nucleotides are TGTGCCAGCAGTCTATCGGGTGGGAGATCCTACAATGAGCAGTTCTTC.

The chain has TRBV5-4 and TRBJ1-1; D is ambiguous. The CDR3 is made up of 12 amino acids. The V gene's germline CDR1 is SGHNT and CDR2 YYREEE (reference sequence). V lost 0 bases to trimming and J lost 4 bases, with 4 bases between them. CDR3 region: CASSLDSTEAFF. The CDR3 DNA is TGTGCCAGCAGCTTGGACAGCACTGAAGCTTTCTTT.

The chain couples TRBV28 to TRBJ2-1, with a tentative D call TRBD2 (6 bases). CDR3 length equals 15 residues. V was trimmed by 8 bases and J by 7 bases, leaving 21 bases between them. Germline CDR1 reads MDHEN; CDR2 reads SYDVKM. The CDR3 loop reads CASGEGTQRKNEQFF. CDR3 sequence (DNA): TGTGCCAGCGGGGAAGGGACTCAGCGAAAGAATGAGCAGTTCTTC. The variable domain in full, completed from reference TRBV28 and TRBJ2-1, reads DVKVTQSSRYLVKRTGEKVFLECVQDMDHENMFWYRQDPGLGLRLIYFSYDVKMKEKGDIPEGYSVSREKKERFSLILESASTNQTSMYLCASGEGTQRKNEQFFGPGTRLTVL.

The V gene is TRBV6-5, the J gene TRBJ1-1; TRBD1 matches at 7 bases. This CDR3 is built from 15 residues. CDR1 is MNHEY and CDR2 is SVGAGI in the germline V gene. V was pared by 5 bases and J by 6 bases, with 12 bases of the junction left unmatched. The CDR3 reads CASSPGLTGPAEAFF. The DNA of the CDR3 is TGTGCCAGCAGTCCTGGCCTGACAGGGCCGGCTGAAGCTTTCTTT.

This chain links TRBV28 with TRBJ2-7; D may be TRBD2 (5 bases). V dropped 2 bases and J dropped 6 bases, with 8 bases sitting between them. The CDR3 runs 12 residues. Germline V gene lookup returns CDR1 MDHEN and CDR2 SYDVKM. For the CDR3, the DNA is TGTGCCAGCAGTTTACTTGCGGGCGAGCAGTACTTC. This translates into CASSLLAGEQYF.

This clone has only one observation. The chain recombines TRBV5-1 with TRBJ1-5; D is unclear. V dropped 1 base and J dropped 4 bases, with 6 bases sitting between them. The germline V gene encodes CDR1 SGHRS and CDR2 YFSETQ. This CDR3 spans 13 amino acids. In DNA form, the CDR3 reads TGCGCCAGCAGCTTGAGCCCTAATCAGCCCCAGCATTTT. This gives the protein CASSLSPNQPQHF.

The rearrangement uses TRBV5-1 and TRBJ2-1; possibly TRBD1 or TRBD2 for D (6 bases each). V was trimmed by 6 bases and J by 0 bases, leaving 13 bases between them. The germline gives CDR1 SGHRS, CDR2 YFSETQ. The CDR3 is 15 residues long. Written as DNA, the CDR3 is TGCGCCAGCAAGGGGGACTTCAACTCCTACAATGAGCAGTTCTTC. Its translation: CASKGDFNSYNEQFF.

This chain uses TRBV7-2 with TRBJ1-1; 7 nucleotides agree with TRBD1. The CDR3 covers 14 residues. The germline V gene has CDR1 SGHTA and CDR2 FQGNSA. After removal of 1 base from V and 11 bases from J, the junction contained 10 bases not matched to a gene. CDR3 sequence (DNA): TGTGCCAGCAGCTTAGACCGACAGGGTAGAGTCGCTTTCTTT. As protein: CASSLDRQGRVAFF.

The V gene is TRBV6-6, the J gene TRBJ2-3; possibly TRBD1 for D (7 bases). Germline loops: CDR1 MNHNY, CDR2 SVGAGI (reference sequence). Trimming removed 6 bases from V and 0 bases from J, with 13 bases in between. CDR3 length: 15 residues. In DNA form, the CDR3 reads TGTGCCAGCAGCAGGGGGGACTGGAGCACAGATACGCAGTATTTT. Amino acid sequence: CASSRGDWSTDTQYF.